These 4 T cell receptor beta chains came from one sample sequenced in a study of blood T cell repertoires in COVID-19. This table comes from immunoSEQ multiplex PCR, and its TCRdb copy is limited to in-frame clones, with some not included. The sample records under 50,000 clones, 89% being singletons. The sequenced sample was peripheral blood. These receptors all stem from a man between 65 and 85 years old with active COVID-19.

This chain links TRBV6-5 with TRBJ2-7; 7 bases map to TRBD2. Per germline, CDR1 MNHEY and CDR2 SVGAGI. The CDR3 is 14 residues long. Trimming cost V 6 bases and J 3 bases; bases outside gene matches: 8. CDR3 nucleotide sequence: TGTGCCAGCAGCGTGGTGGGGGGGGGCTACGAGCAGTACTTC. It specifies CASSVVGGGYEQYF.

The V gene is TRBV5-1, the J gene TRBJ2-2; 11 bases are a match to TRBD1. Trimming cost V 4 bases and J 6 bases; bases outside gene matches: 5. Looked up from germline, CDR1 is SGHRS and CDR2 is YFSETQ. There are 15 residues in the CDR3. The CDR3 protein is CASSPGQGEAGELFF. In DNA, the CDR3 is TGCGCCAGCAGCCCGGGACAGGGGGAAGCCGGGGAGCTGTTTTTT.

V gene TRBV7-2 combines with J gene TRBJ1-4; TRBD1 matches at 7 bases. The CDR3 length is 15 residues. CDR1 SGHTA and CDR2 FQGNSA come from the germline V gene. After removal of 5 bases from V and 4 bases from J, the junction contained 7 bases not matched to a gene. The CDR3 reads CASSLGTVLNEKLFF. The CDR3 coding sequence is TGTGCCAGCAGCCTCGGGACAGTTCTTAATGAAAAACTGTTTTTT.

The V gene is TRBV15, the J gene TRBJ1-1, with a weak D call TRBD1 (5 bases). The germline CDR1 and CDR2 sequences are LNHNV and YYDKDF (reference sequence). The CDR3 spans 12 residues. The V gene lost 3 bases and the J gene lost 7 bases, with 9 bases spanning the gap. The CDR3 DNA is TGTGCCACCAGCAGGAGACAGAGTGAAGCTTTCTTT. Protein sequence: CATSRRQSEAFF.